This T cell receptor beta chain came from a study of blood T cell repertoires in COVID-19. Whole-study context: Italy, Spain and the United States were the sources of the convalescent and acute COVID-19 samples. From T cells, B-cell-depleted T cells, or PBMCs came the material, which was cDNA or gDNA.

This CDR3 is built from 19 residues. V lost 4 bases to trimming and J lost 0 bases; unmatched junction nucleotides: 13. Germline V lookup: CDR1 MNHEY, CDR2 SVGEGT. Per the study methods: How many nucleated cells were present was estimated from reference gene primer amplification. Only in-frame clones appear in the TCRdb table, and some are missing; sequencing was by immunoSEQ multiplex PCR. For V, J and clone size, that table is used; D and trimming come from the DNA. The sample shows some 150,000 clones, approximately 90% of them seen only once. This receptor was identified in a man aged 60 to 69 with active or convalescent COVID-19. The chain joins TRBV6-2 or TRBV6-3 to TRBJ2-5; 11 bases align to TRBD2. Sequenced: peripheral blood. The CDR3: CASSSRTLAGARYQETQYF. The CDR3 DNA reads as TGTGCCAGCAGTTCCCGCACACTAGCGGGGGCTCGGTACCAAGAGACCCAGTACTTC.